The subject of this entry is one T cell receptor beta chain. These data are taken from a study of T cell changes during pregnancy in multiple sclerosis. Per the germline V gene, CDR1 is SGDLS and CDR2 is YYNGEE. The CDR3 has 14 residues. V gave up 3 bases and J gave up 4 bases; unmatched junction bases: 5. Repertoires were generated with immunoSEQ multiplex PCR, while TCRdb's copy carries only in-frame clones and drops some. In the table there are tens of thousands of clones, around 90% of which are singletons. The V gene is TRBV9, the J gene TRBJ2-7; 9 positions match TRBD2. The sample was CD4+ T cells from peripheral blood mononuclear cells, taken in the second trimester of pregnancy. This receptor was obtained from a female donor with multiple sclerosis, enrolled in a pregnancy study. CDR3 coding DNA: TGTGCCAGCAGCGGCGGGACTAGCCGTTACGAGCAGTACTTC. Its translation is CASSGGTSRYEQYF.